Below, 8 T cell receptor beta chains from the same sample are listed, as sequenced in a study of cytomegalovirus exposure and HLA in healthy donors. Use of 60 Vbeta and 13 Jbeta primers characterized the PCR. The assay was immunoSEQ multiplex PCR, and TCRdb's table has in-frame clones only and misses some. This table has about 180,000 clones, almost 85% appearing once. Sequencing was carried out using PBMCs. Every receptor here comes from a woman aged 45 to 65 in good health and CMV-seronegative.

The chain combines TRBV7-2 with TRBJ1-1, with TRBD1 matching 7 bases. There are 15 residues in the CDR3. The germline gives CDR1 SGHTA, CDR2 FQGNSA. The trim removed 2 bases at V and 0 bases at J, leaving 3 bases unmatched. CDR3 DNA sequence: TGTGCCAGCAGCTTATGGGACAGCATGAACACTGAAGCTTTCTTT. It specifies CASSLWDSMNTEAFF.

The V gene is TRBV28, the J gene TRBJ2-2; D remains unclear. There are 14 residues in the CDR3. Trimming took off 5 bases at V and 8 bases at J, with 15 bases between the two ends. Germline V gene data show CDR1 as MDHEN and CDR2 as SYDVKM. CDR3 bases: TGTGCCAGCAGTCTTCTAGGAGTTATTGGGGAGCTGTTTTTT. It translates to CASSLLGVIGELFF.

V and J are TRBV18 and TRBJ1-5; 8 nucleotides agree with TRBD1. The CDR3 has 15 residues. The J segment lost 4 bases and the V segment lost 4 bases, leaving 6 bases of the junction unmatched. Germline CDR1 and CDR2: KGHSH and LQKENI. Here the CDR3 DNA reads TGTGCCAGCTCACTTCGACAGGGGAGGAATCAGCCCCAGCATTTT. Its protein is CASSLRQGRNQPQHF. The whole variable domain, remainder taken from reference TRBV18 and TRBJ1-5, is NAGVMQNPRHLVRRRGQEARLRCSPMKGHSHVYWYRQLPEEGLKFMVYLQKENIIDESGMPKERFSAEFPKEGPSILRIQQVVRGDSAAYFCASSLRQGRNQPQHFGDGTRLSIL.

The chain uses TRBV4-3 and TRBJ2-3; the D gene is possibly TRBD1 (5 bases). The ends were cut back, 4 bases at V and 4 bases at J, with 12 bases in the middle. CDR1 and CDR2 from the germline V gene are LGHNA and YSLEER. The length of the CDR3 is 14 residues. The CDR3 sequence is CASSLGQGADTQYF. CDR3 DNA: TGCGCCAGCAGCCTTGGACAAGGGGCAGATACGCAGTATTTT.

The V call is TRBV5-6, the J call TRBJ1-4, with D uncertain. The germline V gene encodes CDR1 SGHDT and CDR2 YYEEEE. V was shortened by 3 bases and J by 4 bases, with 13 bases between the two germline ends. The CDR3 runs 15 residues. CDR3 loop: CASSSPGGFNEKLFF. Here the CDR3 DNA reads TGTGCCAGCAGCTCCCCTGGAGGTTTTAATGAAAAACTGTTTTTT.

The chain has TRBV4-2 and TRBJ2-7; D gene uncertain. Germline V CDR1 and CDR2: LGHNA, YNFKEQ. This CDR3 region has 13 residues. Trimming removed 3 bases at V and 3 bases at J, with 9 bases between. The CDR3, as DNA: TGTGCCAGCAGCCATCCCGCTAGCTACGAGCAGTACTTC. Encoded protein: CASSHPASYEQYF.

The chain couples TRBV10-3 to TRBJ2-2; 9 positions match TRBD1. V shed 6 bases and J 5 bases; nucleotides not matched to a gene: 7. Per the germline V gene, CDR1 is ENHRY and CDR2 is SYGVKD. CDR3 size: 15 residues. In DNA form, the CDR3 reads TGTGCCATCAGAGACAGGGGGGGACAGACCGGGGAGCTGTTTTTT. Encoded protein: CAIRDRGGQTGELFF.

V gene TRBV27 combines with J gene TRBJ2-1; D may be TRBD2 (5 bases). The V and J ends lost 8 bases and 10 bases respectively, with 15 bases between them. This CDR3 region has 12 residues. Germline V gene data show CDR1 as MNHEY and CDR2 as SMNVEV (reference sequence). The CDR3 DNA is TGTGCCAGCGGGCTGGCGCCGGGAGAGCAGTTCTTC. Its translation: CASGLAPGEQFF.